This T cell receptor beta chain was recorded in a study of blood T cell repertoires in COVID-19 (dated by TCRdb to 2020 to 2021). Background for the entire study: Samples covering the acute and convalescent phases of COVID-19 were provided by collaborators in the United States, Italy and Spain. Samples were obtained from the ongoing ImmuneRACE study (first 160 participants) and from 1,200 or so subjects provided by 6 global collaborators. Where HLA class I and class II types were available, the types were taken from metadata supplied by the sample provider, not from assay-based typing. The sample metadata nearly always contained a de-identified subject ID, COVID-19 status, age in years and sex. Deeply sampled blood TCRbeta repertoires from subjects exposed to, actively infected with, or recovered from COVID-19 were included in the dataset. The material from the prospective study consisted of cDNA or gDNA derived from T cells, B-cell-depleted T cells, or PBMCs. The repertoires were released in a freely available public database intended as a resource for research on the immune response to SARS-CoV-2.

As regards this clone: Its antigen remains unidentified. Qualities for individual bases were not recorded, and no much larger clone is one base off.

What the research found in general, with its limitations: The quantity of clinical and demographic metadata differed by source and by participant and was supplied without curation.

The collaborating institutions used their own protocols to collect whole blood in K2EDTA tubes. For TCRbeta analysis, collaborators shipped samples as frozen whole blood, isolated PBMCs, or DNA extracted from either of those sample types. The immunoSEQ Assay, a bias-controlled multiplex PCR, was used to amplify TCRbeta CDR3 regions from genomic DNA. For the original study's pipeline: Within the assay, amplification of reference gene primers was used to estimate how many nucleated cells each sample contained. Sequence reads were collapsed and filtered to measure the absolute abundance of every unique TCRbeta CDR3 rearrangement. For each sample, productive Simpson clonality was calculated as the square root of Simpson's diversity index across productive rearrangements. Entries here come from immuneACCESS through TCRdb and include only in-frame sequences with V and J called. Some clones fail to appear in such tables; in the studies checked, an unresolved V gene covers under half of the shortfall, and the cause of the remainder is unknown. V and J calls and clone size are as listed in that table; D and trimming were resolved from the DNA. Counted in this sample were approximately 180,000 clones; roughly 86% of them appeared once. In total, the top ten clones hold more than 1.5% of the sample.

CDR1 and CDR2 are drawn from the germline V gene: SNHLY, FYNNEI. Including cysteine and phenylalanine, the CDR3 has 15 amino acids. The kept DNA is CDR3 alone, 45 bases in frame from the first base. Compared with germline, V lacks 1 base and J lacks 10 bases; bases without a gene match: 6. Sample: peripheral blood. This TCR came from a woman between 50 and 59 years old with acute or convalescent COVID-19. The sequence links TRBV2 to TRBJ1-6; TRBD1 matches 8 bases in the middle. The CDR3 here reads CASSEDGQGQSPLHF. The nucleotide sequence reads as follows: TGTGCCAGCAGTGAAGACGGACAGGGCCAATCACCCCTCCACTTT. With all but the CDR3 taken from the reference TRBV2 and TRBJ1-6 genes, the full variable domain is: EPEVTQTPSHQVTQMGQEVILRCVPISNHLYFYWYRQILGQKVEFLVSFYNNEISEKSEIFDDQFSVERPDGSNFTLKIRSTKLEDSAMYFCASSEDGQGQSPLHFGNGTRLTVT.